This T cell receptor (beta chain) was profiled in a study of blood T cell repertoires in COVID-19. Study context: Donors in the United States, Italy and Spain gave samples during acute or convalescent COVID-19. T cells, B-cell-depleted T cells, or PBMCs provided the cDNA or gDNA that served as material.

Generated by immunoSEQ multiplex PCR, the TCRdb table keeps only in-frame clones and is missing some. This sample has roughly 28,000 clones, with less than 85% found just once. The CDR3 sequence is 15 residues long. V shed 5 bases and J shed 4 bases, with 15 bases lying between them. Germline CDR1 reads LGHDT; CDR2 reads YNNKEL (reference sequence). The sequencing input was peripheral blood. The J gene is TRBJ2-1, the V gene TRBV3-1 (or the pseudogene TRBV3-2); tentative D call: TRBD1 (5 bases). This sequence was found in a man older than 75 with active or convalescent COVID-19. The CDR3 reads CASSGTGPSYNEQFF. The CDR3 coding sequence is TGTGCCAGCAGCGGAACAGGCCCTTCATACAATGAGCAGTTCTTC.